Listed below are T cell receptor beta chains from one sample, sequenced in a study of identical twins. Each CDR3 protein is one row after TCRdb ran MiXCR on the 5' RACE reads. Among 450,000 or so distinct CDR3 sequences listed, roughly 18% were seen once. The sequenced sample was naive T cells sorted from blood. The receptors derive from a man aged 50-60 years in good health. Each CDR3 is given with its conserved first and last residue. D genes are given only for firm matches. Clone sizes are given selectively: once, few, many, or a class where the clone is expanded.

abundance: many; j_gene: TRBJ2-3; d_gene: TRBD2; v_gene: TRBV11-1; CDR3aa: CASSNPTSGGSRFGRAQYF; CDR3nt: TGTGCCAGCAGCAACCCGACTAGCGGGGGGTCTCGCTTCGGGAGGGCGCAGTATTTT
abundance: -; j_gene: TRBJ2-5; d_gene: -; v_gene: TRBV20-1; CDR3aa: CSKKRTQETQYF; CDR3nt: TGTTCGAAAAAGAGGACCCAAGAGACCCAGTACTTC
abundance: many; j_gene: TRBJ1-2; d_gene: -; v_gene: TRBV7-9; CDR3aa: CASSFLRDINYGYTF; CDR3nt: TGTGCCAGCAGCTTTCTTCGGGACATTAACTATGGCTACACCTTC
abundance: few; j_gene: TRBJ2-7; d_gene: TRBD2; v_gene: TRBV9; CDR3aa: CASSQRGVGLHDEQYF; CDR3nt: TGTGCCAGCAGCCAACGGGGGGTAGGACTTCACGACGAGCAGTACTTC
abundance: few; j_gene: TRBJ1-1; d_gene: -; v_gene: TRBV5-4; CDR3aa: CASSLNGWRDTEAFF; CDR3nt: TGTGCCAGCAGCTTGAATGGATGGCGGGACACTGAAGCTTTCTTT
abundance: -; j_gene: TRBJ1-2; d_gene: TRBD1; v_gene: TRBV4-3; CDR3aa: CASSKGQAGSGYTF; CDR3nt: TGCGCCAGCAGCAAGGGACAGGCTGGCAGCGGCTACACCTTC
abundance: few; j_gene: TRBJ2-7; d_gene: TRBD2; v_gene: TRBV6-2/TRBV6-3; CDR3aa: CASRAGLAGYEQYF; CDR3nt: TGTGCCAGCAGAGCGGGACTAGCGGGATACGAGCAGTACTTC
abundance: -; j_gene: TRBJ2-6; d_gene: -; v_gene: TRBV11-1; CDR3aa: CASSPPGLPSLAPGANVLTF; CDR3nt: TGTGCCAGCAGTCCGCCGGGACTTCCTTCTCTGGCTCCTGGGGCCAACGTCCTGACTTTC
abundance: many; j_gene: TRBJ1-5; d_gene: -; v_gene: TRBV29-1; CDR3aa: CSVGNSNQPQHF; CDR3nt: TGCAGCGTCGGAAATAGCAATCAGCCCCAGCATTTT
abundance: few; j_gene: TRBJ2-7; d_gene: -; v_gene: TRBV28; CDR3aa: CASRKGFYEQYF; CDR3nt: TGTGCCAGTCGGAAGGGGTTCTACGAGCAGTACTTC
abundance: few; j_gene: TRBJ2-3; d_gene: TRBD2; v_gene: TRBV5-1; CDR3aa: CASSFWTSDSTDTQYF; CDR3nt: TGCGCCAGCAGCTTTTGGACTAGCGACAGCACAGATACGCAGTATTTT
abundance: few; j_gene: TRBJ1-1; d_gene: -; v_gene: TRBV5-1; CDR3aa: CASSPWGDKLNTEAFF; CDR3nt: TGCGCCAGCAGCCCGTGGGGGGACAAACTGAACACTGAAGCTTTCTTT
abundance: -; j_gene: TRBJ2-7; d_gene: TRBD1; v_gene: TRBV20-1; CDR3aa: CSAREGGVNEQYF; CDR3nt: TGCAGTGCTAGAGAAGGGGGCGTCAACGAGCAGTACTTC
abundance: -; j_gene: TRBJ2-7; d_gene: -; v_gene: TRBV11-1; CDR3aa: CASSAVRSVDSYEQYF; CDR3nt: TGTGCCAGCAGCGCGGTCCGGTCAGTAGATTCCTACGAGCAGTACTTC
abundance: many; j_gene: TRBJ2-7; d_gene: TRBD1; v_gene: TRBV28; CDR3aa: CASSSPKVPTGQGVHEQYF; CDR3nt: TGTGCCAGCAGTTCACCAAAGGTCCCAACGGGACAGGGGGTCCACGAGCAGTACTTC
abundance: -; j_gene: TRBJ2-7; d_gene: -; v_gene: TRBV29-1; CDR3aa: CSVEKGPGAYEQYF; CDR3nt: TGCAGCGTTGAAAAAGGGCCAGGGGCATACGAGCAGTACTTC
abundance: -; j_gene: TRBJ2-7; d_gene: TRBD1; v_gene: TRBV24-1; CDR3aa: CATSDSTDRDPYEQYF; CDR3nt: TGTGCCACCAGTGATTCCACTGACAGGGATCCCTACGAGCAGTACTTC
abundance: many; j_gene: TRBJ2-2; d_gene: -; v_gene: TRBV6-1; CDR3aa: CASSESGANTGELFF; CDR3nt: TGTGCCAGCAGTGAGTCAGGCGCGAACACCGGGGAGCTGTTTTTT
abundance: -; j_gene: TRBJ1-4; d_gene: TRBD1; v_gene: TRBV20-1; CDR3aa: CSARDPRGGREKLFF; CDR3nt: TGCAGTGCTAGAGACCCCCGAGGGGGCCGGGAAAAACTGTTTTTT
abundance: many; j_gene: TRBJ2-1; d_gene: -; v_gene: TRBV6-5; CDR3aa: CASSYGLALTYNEQFF; CDR3nt: TGTGCCAGCAGTTACGGTCTAGCGCTTACCTACAATGAGCAGTTCTTC
abundance: few; j_gene: TRBJ2-7; d_gene: -; v_gene: TRBV7-3; CDR3aa: CASSPYGGPTNEQYF; CDR3nt: TGTGCCAGCAGCCCTTACGGAGGGCCGACCAACGAGCAGTACTTC
abundance: few; j_gene: TRBJ2-7; d_gene: -; v_gene: TRBV7-3; CDR3aa: CASSPAGPSGSYEQYF; CDR3nt: TGTGCCAGCAGCCCCGCGGGACCTTCGGGCTCCTACGAGCAGTACTTC
abundance: many; j_gene: TRBJ1-2; d_gene: TRBD1; v_gene: TRBV7-9; CDR3aa: CASSLVVTGGSGGYTF; CDR3nt: TGTGCCAGCAGCTTAGTGGTGACAGGGGGAAGTGGTGGCTACACCTTC
abundance: few; j_gene: TRBJ2-1; d_gene: -; v_gene: TRBV12-3/TRBV12-4; CDR3aa: CASSLSRIYNEQFF; CDR3nt: TGTGCCAGCAGTTTAAGTCGGATCTACAATGAGCAGTTCTTC
abundance: -; j_gene: TRBJ2-1; d_gene: TRBD2; v_gene: TRBV6-2/TRBV6-3; CDR3aa: CASSNSGLAILFF; CDR3nt: TGTGCCAGCAGTAACTCCGGACTAGCTATTTTGTTCTTC
abundance: many; j_gene: TRBJ2-2; d_gene: -; v_gene: TRBV5-1; CDR3aa: CASWAGPTGELFF; CDR3nt: TGCGCCAGCTGGGCAGGGCCGACCGGGGAGCTGTTTTTT
abundance: -; j_gene: TRBJ2-5; d_gene: -; v_gene: TRBV7-2; CDR3aa: CASSLAAGTQYF; CDR3nt: TGTGCCAGCAGCTTAGCAGCTGGGACCCAGTACTTC
abundance: -; j_gene: TRBJ2-1; d_gene: -; v_gene: TRBV7-2; CDR3aa: CASSLTSPPSEQFF; CDR3nt: TGTGCCAGCAGCTTAACTAGCCCTCCTAGTGAGCAGTTCTTC
abundance: many; j_gene: TRBJ1-2; d_gene: TRBD1; v_gene: TRBV29-1; CDR3aa: CSALQGGAYGYTF; CDR3nt: TGCAGCGCACTGCAGGGGGGCGCATATGGCTACACCTTC
abundance: -; j_gene: TRBJ1-4; d_gene: -; v_gene: TRBV7-2; CDR3aa: CASSTRGMENREKLFF; CDR3nt: TGTGCCAGCAGCACGCGCGGGATGGAGAATAGAGAAAAACTGTTTTTT
abundance: -; j_gene: TRBJ2-3; d_gene: -; v_gene: TRBV5-1; CDR3aa: CASSLDGGRTDTQYF; CDR3nt: TGCGCCAGCAGCTTGGATGGGGGTAGGACAGATACGCAGTATTTT
abundance: few; j_gene: TRBJ2-5; d_gene: -; v_gene: TRBV5-1; CDR3aa: CASSLSQPAQETQYF; CDR3nt: TGCGCCAGCAGCTTATCACAGCCAGCACAAGAGACCCAGTACTTC
abundance: few; j_gene: TRBJ2-5; d_gene: -; v_gene: TRBV27; CDR3aa: CASSLTGRERETQYF; CDR3nt: TGTGCCAGCAGTTTAACGGGCAGGGAGAGGGAGACCCAGTACTTC
abundance: many; j_gene: TRBJ2-7; d_gene: -; v_gene: TRBV29-1; CDR3aa: CSVFRGSGNEQYF; CDR3nt: TGCAGCGTTTTTCGGGGTAGTGGAAACGAGCAGTACTTC
abundance: many; j_gene: TRBJ2-1; d_gene: TRBD2; v_gene: TRBV20-1; CDR3aa: CSARGGRALRAEQFF; CDR3nt: TGCAGTGCTAGAGGCGGGAGGGCCCTCAGGGCTGAGCAGTTCTTC